The 19 T cell receptor beta chains in this list originate from one sample, sequenced in a study of T cell repertoires in cytomegalovirus infection. TCRdb processed the reads anew with MiXCR; each CDR3 protein has one entry. The sample has about 770,000 distinct CDR3 sequences, almost 30% seen once; the top ten hold over 10%. These TCRs are of unknown antigen specificity. The specimen comprised cultured CD8+ T cells from PBMCs, sampled from culture after CMV antigen stimulation. The receptors here all came from a human donor in good health (CMV status not recorded). Some clones in this sample may be carry-over from other donors' samples.

This clonotype was recorded a few times. The J gene is TRBJ2-1, the V gene TRBV19; a possible D gene is TRBD2 (5 bases). Germline V gene data show CDR1 as LNHDA and CDR2 as SQIVND (reference sequence). V lost 5 bases to trimming and J lost 3 bases, with 11 bases between them. The CDR3 covers 14 residues. CDR3 protein: CASSEPGIYNEQFF. The CDR3 region has the DNA TGTGCCAGTAGTGAGCCCGGGATCTACAATGAGCAGTTCTTC.

This rearrangement joins TRBV27 to TRBJ1-1; the D gene is possibly TRBD1 (5 bases). From germline, CDR1 is MNHEY and CDR2 SMNVEV (reference sequence). This CDR3 region has 14 residues. Trimming took 7 bases from V and 4 from J, leaving 16 bases between them. In DNA, the CDR3 is TGTGCCAGCATGTTCGGCGGTGGGGCCACTGAAGCTTTCTTT. Its protein is CASMFGGGATEAFF.

This clonotype was recorded at least ten times. The V and J genes are TRBV5-4 and TRBJ2-2; D is perhaps TRBD1 (6 bases). V lost 3 bases and J 2 bases, leaving 11 bases between the germline ends. This CDR3 has 15 amino acids. In germline, CDR1 is SGHNT, CDR2 YYREEE (reference sequence). CDR3 nucleotide sequence: TGTGCCAGCAGCTACGGACAGATTAACACCGGGGAGCTGTTTTTT. Translated, it gives CASSYGQINTGELFF.

This sequence joins TRBV12-3 or TRBV12-4 and TRBJ1-3, with D possibly being TRBD1 (6 bases). V was cut by 4 bases and J by 3 bases, with 7 bases left in between. CDR3 length: 13 residues. CDR3 sequence (DNA): TGTGCCAGCAGTTGGGGGCTTGGAAACACCATATATTTT. Encoded protein: CASSWGLGNTIYF.

The V gene is TRBV19, the J gene TRBJ2-1, with D maybe TRBD1 (5 bases). The CDR3 extends over 15 amino acids. CDR1 is LNHDA and CDR2 is SQIVND in the germline V gene (reference sequence). V lost 1 base and J lost 2, with 9 bases in between. The CDR3 sequence: CASSIGTPTYNEQFF. CDR3 DNA sequence: TGTGCCAGTAGTATAGGGACACCAACCTACAATGAGCAGTTCTTC.

The table lists this clonotype with many counts. The chain is built from TRBV6-2 or TRBV6-3 and TRBJ1-2; possible D gene TRBD1, 5 bases. Germline CDR1 is MNHEY and CDR2 is SVGEGT. V lost 6 bases to trimming and J lost 8 bases, with 40 bases between them. The CDR3 has 21 residues. For the CDR3, the DNA is TGTGCCAGCAGCTCTCGGGCGACAGAGATAGATTATTACTTATCCGGTTACGGCTACACCTTC. Translating it yields CASSSRATEIDYYLSGYGYTF.

The rearrangement joins TRBV15 to TRBJ1-2, with D possibly TRBD1 on 5 matching bases. Germline CDR1 LNHNV, CDR2 YYDKDF (reference sequence). Deletions cut 7 bases from V and 4 bases from J, with 7 bases between. The CDR3 length is 11 residues. The CDR3 nucleotides are TGTGCCACCAAGCAGGGCTATGGCTACACCTTC. Translated: CATKQGYGYTF.

The J gene is TRBJ2-1, the V gene TRBV29-1; perhaps TRBD1 as D (5 bases). This CDR3 has 13 amino acids. CDR1 and CDR2 from the germline V gene are SQVTM and ANQGSEA. Deletions cut 2 bases from V and 1 base from J, with 6 bases between. This CDR3 reads CSVEQGSYNEQFF. For the CDR3, the DNA is TGCAGCGTTGAACAGGGTTCCTACAATGAGCAGTTCTTC.

This clonotype was observed a handful of times. The chain recombines TRBV6-5 with TRBJ2-1; D not resolved. Germline values: CDR1 MNHEY, CDR2 SVGAGI. This CDR3 is 12 amino acids long. V lost 5 bases and J 11 bases, leaving 13 bases between the germline ends. DNA for the CDR3: TGTGCCAGCAGTCCCGAGAGAATTAAGCAGTTCTTC. Translated: CASSPERIKQFF.

This rearrangement joins TRBV6-2 or TRBV6-3 to TRBJ2-7; 9 nucleotides line up with TRBD1. The length of the CDR3 is 14 residues. Germline V gene lookup returns CDR1 MNHEY and CDR2 SVGEGT. After removal of 7 bases from V and 2 bases from J, the junction contained 6 bases not matched to a gene. This CDR3 reads CASMDRGIPYEQYV. In DNA form, the CDR3 reads TGTGCCAGCATGGACAGGGGTATCCCCTACGAGCAGTACGTC.

This chain links TRBV19 with TRBJ2-1; no definite D call. V was shortened by 7 bases and J by 4 bases, with 17 bases between the two germline ends. The CDR3 contains 15 residues. In germline, CDR1 is LNHDA, CDR2 SQIVND (reference sequence). CDR3 sequence reads: CASITSATPYNEQFF. The CDR3 DNA is TGTGCCAGTATCACCAGCGCGACCCCATACAATGAGCAGTTCTTC.

In its sample, this clonotype was seen a few times. The chain uses TRBV27 and TRBJ2-4, with TRBD2 matching over 7 bases. CDR3 size: 13 residues. From germline, CDR1 is MNHEY and CDR2 SMNVEV (reference sequence). With 1 base clipped from V and 8 bases from J, the junction kept 2 bases outside the gene matches. The DNA of the CDR3 is TGTGCCAGCAGTTTATATGGGGGGGACATTCAGTACTTC. This translates into CASSLYGGDIQYF.

At least ten counts were recorded for this clonotype. The J gene is TRBJ2-1, the V gene TRBV7-9, with D tentatively TRBD1 or TRBD2 (5 bases each). The ends were cut back, 5 bases at V and 0 bases at J, with 14 bases in the middle. CDR3 length: 16 amino acids. The germline CDR1 and CDR2 sequences are SEHNR and FQNEAQ (reference sequence). The CDR3 loop is CASSPGARSSYNEQFF. The CDR3 nucleotides read TGTGCCAGCAGCCCCGGGGCCAGAAGCTCCTACAATGAGCAGTTCTTC.

V is TRBV5-1 and J is TRBJ2-6, with D maybe TRBD2 (6 bases). Trimming removed 4 bases at V and 0 bases at J, with 8 bases between. The CDR3 totals 15 residues. The germline V gene encodes CDR1 SGHRS and CDR2 YFSETQ. Here the CDR3 reads CASSGRNSGANVLTF. DNA of the CDR3: TGCGCCAGCAGCGGGAGGAACTCTGGGGCCAACGTCCTGACTTTC.

This sequence joins TRBV10-3 and TRBJ2-5, with TRBD2 matching 9 bases. The CDR3 runs to 15 residues. V shed 7 bases and J 2 bases; nucleotides not matched to a gene: 8. Germline CDR1 reads ENHRY; CDR2 reads SYGVKD. The CDR3 region has the DNA TGTGCCATCAAAGTCCTAGCGGGGCGGCAAGAGACCCAGTACTTC. Its translation is CAIKVLAGRQETQYF.

This clonotype was counted between two and nine times. This chain links TRBV12-5 with TRBJ2-5, with TRBD1 matching over 8 bases. The CDR3 is 15 amino acids. Germline loops: CDR1 LGHNT, CDR2 FRNRAP. J was trimmed by 5 bases and V by 4 bases; bases with no gene match: 9. CDR3 protein: CASGSSMDREETQYF. CDR3 in DNA: TGTGCTAGTGGTTCGTCCATGGACAGGGAGGAGACCCAGTACTTC.

The V and J genes are TRBV7-9 and TRBJ1-5; D is unclear. Germline assignment: CDR1 SEHNR and CDR2 FQNEAQ (reference sequence). The V end was cut by 3 bases, the J end by 0 bases, with 9 bases between. This CDR3 has 15 amino acids. The CDR3 bases are TGTGCCAGCAGCTTCAGCGTTAATAGCAATCAGCCCCAGCATTTT. Residues: CASSFSVNSNQPQHF. Filled out from reference TRBV7-9 and TRBJ1-5, the complete variable domain reads DTGVSQNPRHKITKRGQNVTFRCDPISEHNRLYWYRQTLGQGPEFLTYFQNEAQLEKSRLLSDRFSAERPKGSFSTLEIQRTEQGDSAMYLCASSFSVNSNQPQHFGDGTRLSIL.

This chain joins TRBV10-3 and TRBJ2-7; no definite D call. The ends were cut back, 2 bases at V and 1 base at J, with 12 bases in the middle. Per germline, CDR1 ENHRY and CDR2 SYGVKD. CDR3 length equals 15 residues. The CDR3 sequence: CAISEQAPLSYEQYF. CDR3 coding DNA: TGTGCCATCAGTGAGCAGGCCCCTCTATCCTACGAGCAGTACTTC.

This sequence joins TRBV6-6 and TRBJ2-7, with no clear D. Per germline, CDR1 MNHNY and CDR2 SVGAGI (reference sequence). V was cut by 2 bases and J by 3 bases, with 11 bases left in between. This CDR3 has 14 residues. The chain's CDR3 is CASSYQADNYEQYV. CDR3 in DNA: TGTGCCAGCAGTTACCAAGCTGACAACTACGAGCAGTACGTC.